Presented here are 22 T cell receptor beta chains from one specimen sequenced in a study of T cells in Graves' hyperthyroidism and ophthalmopathy. The investigators amplified TCR beta CDR3 regions from RNA transcripts. Researchers ran a first-round RT-PCR on the TCR CDR3 using the HTBI primer set. TCRdb re-derived calls from the multiplex PCR reads in MiXCR, one entry per CDR3 protein. The sample yields 550,000 to 800,000 distinct CDR3 sequences, approximately 15% seen once. The material sequenced was blood. The receptors originated from a man aged 50 to 59 with Graves' hyperthyroidism.

The sample holds many counts of this clonotype. The V call is TRBV9, the J call TRBJ2-1, with 10 bases fitting TRBD2. The V gene's germline CDR1 is SGDLS and CDR2 YYNGEE. V dropped 4 bases and J dropped 10; count of bases not matched to a gene: 14. The CDR3 is 16 residues long. CDR3: CASSLTSGRALGEQFF. CDR3 coding DNA: TGTGCCAGCAGCCTTACCAGCGGGAGGGCCCTTGGCGAGCAGTTCTTC.

In its sample, this clonotype was seen many times. The rearrangement joins TRBV10-3 to TRBJ1-1; D call uncertain. Germline CDR1 is ENHRY and CDR2 is SYGVKD. The CDR3 has 11 amino acids. With 0 bases removed from V and 5 bases from J, the gap between germline ends came to 1 base. The CDR3 reads CAISESTEAFF. As DNA, the CDR3 is TGTGCCATCAGTGAGTCAACTGAAGCTTTCTTT.

About this clonotype: One end of the junction is discordant with germline, which a read error may explain. V usage is TRBV7-7 and J usage is TRBJ2-3; D possibly corresponds to TRBD1 (6 bases). This CDR3 spans 15 amino acids. In germline, CDR1 is SSHAT, CDR2 FNYEAQ (reference sequence). This chain's CDR3 is CASSPTPKGADTQYF. The CDR3 DNA follows: TGTGCTAGCAGCCCAACCCCCAAGGGGGCAGATACGCAGTATTTT.

This clonotype was seen repeatedly, ten times or more. The rearrangement joins TRBV28 to TRBJ2-7; 16 positions match TRBD2. V was clipped by 6 bases and J by 0 bases; unmatched bases: 14. The CDR3 is 20 amino acids. Germline CDR1 is MDHEN and CDR2 is SYDVKM. CDR3 nucleotides: TGTGCCAGCAGGAACAAGGGACTAGCGGGAGGGCCATTACTCTCCTACGAGCAGTACTTC. Translated: CASRNKGLAGGPLLSYEQYF.

This clonotype was seen at least ten times. This chain links TRBV18 with TRBJ2-5, with D maybe TRBD2 (6 bases). The CDR3 runs to 14 residues. Germline loops: CDR1 KGHSH, CDR2 LQKENI. The V end lost 2 bases, the J end lost 0 bases, and 7 bases lay between the germline ends. CDR3 sequence: CASSPLADQETQYF. The DNA for the CDR3 is TGTGCCAGCTCACCATTAGCGGACCAAGAGACCCAGTACTTC.

This clonotype was counted a few times. A much bigger clone sits one base away, suggesting this may be a read error. V gene TRBV2 combines with J gene TRBJ2-1; TRBD2 aligns across 8 bases. The CDR3 contains 13 residues. CDR1 SNHLY and CDR2 FYNNEI come from the germline V gene. The CDR3 sequence: CASSGLAWNGQFF. Written as DNA, the CDR3 is TGTGCCAGCAGCGGACTAGCTTGGAATGGGCAGTTCTTC.

The V and J genes are TRBV19 and TRBJ2-7; the D call may be TRBD1 or TRBD2 (5 bases each). CDR3 size: 15 residues. V was pared by 5 bases and J by 1 base, with 15 bases between. Germline V CDR1 and CDR2: LNHDA, SQIVND (reference sequence). In DNA, the CDR3 is TGTGCCAGTAGTGTGGCCGGGACCAAATCCTACGAGCAGTACTTC. Translation gives CASSVAGTKSYEQYF. Full variable domain (outside the CDR3, taken from reference TRBV19 and TRBJ2-7): DGGITQSPKYLFRKEGQNVTLSCEQNLNHDAMYWYRQDPGQGLRLIYYSQIVNDFQKGDIAEGYSVSREKKESFPLTVTSAQKNPTAFYLCASSVAGTKSYEQYFGPGTRLTVT.

This clonotype was found once. A much larger clone is a single base away; this may be a read error. V and J are TRBV6-5 and TRBJ1-4, with TRBD1 matching over 7 bases. The germline CDR1 and CDR2 sequences are MNHEY and SVGAGI. This CDR3 comprises 14 residues. Trimming cost V 4 bases and J 8 bases; bases outside gene matches: 7. CDR3 residues: CASSSGQPGEKLFF. Here the CDR3 DNA reads TGTGCCAGCAGTTCGGGACAGCCGGGGGAAAAACTGTTTTTT.

This clonotype was counted at least ten times. The chain uses TRBV28 and TRBJ2-1; D is ambiguous. Germline CDR1 reads MDHEN; CDR2 reads SYDVKM. This CDR3 spans 12 amino acids. V was clipped by 6 bases and J by 4 bases, with 7 bases between them. CDR3 sequence reads: CASSLGYNEQFF. CDR3 in DNA: TGTGCCAGCAGCTTAGGTTACAATGAGCAGTTCTTC.

This clonotype was detected only a few times. The chain recombines TRBV29-1 with TRBJ1-1; D possibly corresponds to TRBD1 (6 bases). Germline V gene data show CDR1 as SQVTM and CDR2 as ANQGSEA. The V gene lost 7 bases and the J gene lost 1 base, with 19 bases spanning the gap. This CDR3 comprises 15 residues. The CDR3: CSGRGAALRNTEAFF. The CDR3 DNA reads TGCAGCGGTCGGGGGGCGGCCCTTCGGAACACTGAAGCTTTCTTT.

This clonotype was seen many times. The V and J genes are TRBV5-6 and TRBJ2-7; no firm D call. CDR3 length: 11 residues. Trimming shortened V by 1 base and J by 7 bases, and 6 bases separated the two germline ends. Germline V gene data show CDR1 as SGHDT and CDR2 as YYEEEE. CDR3 region: CASSLISEQYF. The CDR3 coding sequence is TGTGCCAGCAGCTTGATAAGTGAGCAGTACTTC.

The CDR3 sequence is CASSPPGAMNTEAFF. CDR3 in DNA: TGTGCCAGCAGCCCACCGGGAGCCATGAACACTGAAGCTTTCTTT. The J gene is TRBJ1-1, the V gene TRBV27; D call uncertain. Between the trimmed V and J ends, which lost 6 bases and 0 bases, there was a span of 14 bases. This CDR3 has 15 amino acids. Germline V gives CDR1 MNHEY, CDR2 SMNVEV (reference sequence).

This clonotype was seen many times. The chain couples TRBV2 to TRBJ2-1; D remains ambiguous. Germline V gene lookup returns CDR1 SNHLY and CDR2 FYNNEI. This CDR3 is 15 amino acids long. Trimming took off 6 bases at V and 0 bases at J, with 12 bases between the two ends. The CDR3 sequence is CASSLDTVSYNEQFF. The CDR3 DNA reads TGTGCCAGCAGCCTAGATACAGTCTCCTACAATGAGCAGTTCTTC.

This clonotype has at least ten counts. The chain joins TRBV6-2 or TRBV6-3 to TRBJ1-2; D ambiguous. The CDR3 spans 14 residues. Germline CDR1 and CDR2: MNHEY and SVGEGT. V lost 6 bases and J lost 8, with 19 bases in between. As DNA, the CDR3 is TGTGCCAGCAGCCTCCGAGGGAGTCTGGGGGGCTACACCTTC. Translated: CASSLRGSLGGYTF.

This clonotype has ten or more counts. The chain carries TRBV5-1 and TRBJ2-1; D gene unclear. Germline V gene lookup returns CDR1 SGHRS and CDR2 YFSETQ. The CDR3 covers 14 residues. Trimming pared 4 bases from V and 4 bases from J, leaving 12 bases between. The CDR3: CASSPGPEYNEQFF. CDR3 nucleotides: TGCGCCAGCAGCCCTGGACCAGAGTACAATGAGCAGTTCTTC.

Ten or more counts support this clonotype. The J gene is TRBJ2-1, the V gene TRBV24-1; possibly TRBD2 for D (7 bases). The V end was cut by 2 bases, the J end by 8 bases, with 21 bases between. The CDR3 covers 17 residues. Per the germline V gene, CDR1 is KGHDR and CDR2 is SFDVKD. The CDR3 loop reads CATSDSPSGGGRDEQFF. In nucleotides, the CDR3 is TGTGCCACCAGTGATTCCCCTAGCGGAGGGGGTAGGGATGAGCAGTTCTTC.

This clonotype was counted at least ten times. The chain employs TRBV20-1 and TRBJ2-1, with 12 bases that match TRBD2. The germline CDR1 and CDR2 sequences are DFQATT and SNEGSKA (reference sequence). CDR3 size: 18 residues. The trim removed 0 bases at V and 1 base at J, leaving 7 bases unmatched. CDR3 nucleotide sequence: TGCAGTGCTAGAGACCCTAGCGGGAGGGCCGGTTCCTACAATGAGCAGTTCTTC. This encodes CSARDPSGRAGSYNEQFF.

This clonotype was recorded at least ten times. CDR3 in DNA: TGTGCCAGCAGCTTAGATCGGGACAATGAGCAGTTCTTC. Its translation is CASSLDRDNEQFF. The chain joins TRBV11-3 to TRBJ2-1; D is unresolved. From germline, CDR1 is SGHNT and CDR2 YENEEA. CDR3 length equals 13 residues. Deletions cut 0 bases from V and 5 bases from J, with 5 bases between.

The rearrangement uses TRBV18 and TRBJ1-1; D may be TRBD1 (6 bases). Trimming took 4 bases from V and 5 from J, leaving 11 bases between them. Germline V CDR1 and CDR2: KGHSH, LQKENI. CDR3 length: 13 amino acids. The DNA of the CDR3 is TGTGCCAGCTCACAGGCGGACAGAACTGAAGCTTTCTTT. As protein: CASSQADRTEAFF. The full variable domain, in which reference TRBV18 and TRBJ1-1 provide the parts outside the CDR3, is NAGVMQNPRHLVRRRGQEARLRCSPMKGHSHVYWYRQLPEEGLKFMVYLQKENIIDESGMPKERFSAEFPKEGPSILRIQQVVRGDSAAYFCASSQADRTEAFFGQGTRLTVV.

A few counts support this clonotype. The chain links TRBV20-1 to TRBJ2-1, with 10 bases aligning to TRBD2. From germline, CDR1 is DFQATT and CDR2 SNEGSKA (reference sequence). J gave up 0 bases and V 6 bases, and 8 bases lay outside the gene matches. CDR3 length: 16 residues. The CDR3 region is CSALKRTSGSYNEQFF. For the CDR3, the DNA is TGCAGTGCACTAAAAAGGACTAGCGGCTCCTACAATGAGCAGTTCTTC.

CDR3 bases: TGTGCCAGAACCCTCGAGGCTAATTCACCCCTCCACTTT. Amino acid sequence: CARTLEANSPLHF. The rearrangement uses TRBV28 and TRBJ1-6, with D unresolved. This CDR3 is built from 13 residues. Germline CDR1 is MDHEN and CDR2 is SYDVKM. V shed 9 bases and J shed 6 bases, with 12 bases lying between them. Complete variable domain (other parts from reference TRBV28 and TRBJ1-6): DVKVTQSSRYLVKRTGEKVFLECVQDMDHENMFWYRQDPGLGLRLIYFSYDVKMKEKGDIPEGYSVSREKKERFSLILESASTNQTSMYLCARTLEANSPLHFGNGTRLTVT.

V usage is TRBV5-4 and J usage is TRBJ2-7; 15 nucleotides agree with TRBD2. This CDR3 region has 16 residues. Germline V gene data show CDR1 as SGHNT and CDR2 as YYREEE (reference sequence). Germline trimming cut 4 bases from V and 3 bases from J; bases unmatched to any gene: 5. The CDR3 reads CASSPGLAGGHYEQYF. CDR3 sequence (DNA): TGTGCCAGCAGCCCGGGACTAGCGGGGGGACACTACGAGCAGTACTTC.